Here is one TCR beta chain with its context. What it binds is unknown. The data belong to a study of T cell responses to AZD1222 COVID-19 vaccine. Study overall: Pooled together were second doses at about 4 or about 12 weeks.

There are 11 residues in the CDR3. The germline V gene has CDR1 LNHDA and CDR2 SQIVND (reference sequence). The V end was cut by 7 bases, the J end by 5 bases, with 6 bases between. Findings of the study overall: Among those given AZD1222, only 5 to 7 were seropositive at baseline. Across the whole spike, CD4 TCRs peaked at regions 160-218 and 743-854. Repertoires were obtained only post-peak T cell response.

The assay was immunoSEQ multiplex PCR, and TCRdb's table has in-frame clones only and misses some. The sample yields 80,000 to 100,000 clones, over 85% seen once. Specimen: peripheral blood, collected on day 0 of AZD1222 vaccination. The chain employs TRBV19 and TRBJ2-1; no clear D gene. This TCR came from an adult in good health. CDR3 sequence: CASKFDNEQFF. CDR3 in DNA: TGTGCCAGTAAATTTGACAATGAGCAGTTCTTC.